These 7 T cell receptor beta chains originate from one sample sequenced in a study of human T cells and chemical hapten exposure (dated by TCRdb to 2020 to 2022). This specimen's time point label, per the study, means: patch test 1, 2 weeks after DPC sensitization. The treatment or condition label corresponds to: therapeutic diphenylcyclopropenone sensitization with weekly scalp DPC. The library relied on RACE. Sequencing was carried out with a NextSeq 500. TCRdb reworked the public reads: Q25 trimming with fastp, MiXCR clone assembly, productive beta chains retained. Identical CDR3 proteins give one entry, which carries the most common genes and DNA. Recorded for this sample are a few hundred thousand distinct CDR3 sequences; about 4.8% of them occurred a single time. Approximately 2.3% of the sample comes from the top ten. Sequenced material: whole blood, taken in connection with sensitization to the hapten diphenylcyclopropenone (DPC). The receptors derive from a woman aged 50 to 60 with alopecia areata. Some clones in this sample may be carry-over from other donors' samples.

The chain combines TRBV28 with TRBJ1-2; 7 bases line up with TRBD1. The V and J ends lost 5 bases and 5 bases, in that order; junction bases with no gene match: 11. The CDR3 spans 15 residues. Per the germline V gene, CDR1 is MDHEN and CDR2 is SYDVKM. CDR3 loop: CASSNFRDSSYGYTF. The CDR3 DNA sequence: TGTGCCAGCAGTAACTTCCGGGACAGCTCTTATGGCTACACCTTC.

There are many counts of this clonotype. The chain couples TRBV3-1 to TRBJ1-6; TRBD1 might be the D (6 bases). Germline V CDR1 and CDR2: LGHDT, YNNKEL (reference sequence). Between the trimmed V and J ends, which lost 4 bases and 5 bases, there was a span of 6 bases. CDR3 length equals 13 residues. CDR3 DNA sequence: TGTGCCAGCAGCCGGACAGATAATTCACCCCTCCACTTT. This sequence encodes CASSRTDNSPLHF.

This clonotype was detected many times. In nucleotides, the CDR3 is TGCAGCGCCGGCCCGGGGAGTAACAATGAGCAGTTCTTC. Residues: CSAGPGSNNEQFF. The chain couples TRBV29-1 to TRBJ2-1; D possibly corresponds to TRBD2 (5 bases). CDR1 and CDR2 (germline): SQVTM, ANQGSEA. CDR3 length equals 13 residues. V dropped 7 bases and J dropped 5 bases, with 15 bases sitting between them.

V usage is TRBV7-9 and J usage is TRBJ1-1; no reliable D call. This CDR3 region has 13 residues. V was pared by 4 bases and J by 1 base, with 7 bases between. Germline lookup yields CDR1 SEHNR and CDR2 FQNEAQ (reference sequence). This CDR3 reads CASSSEPNTEAFF. CDR3 coding DNA: TGTGCCAGCAGCTCGGAGCCGAACACTGAAGCTTTCTTT.

The V and J genes are TRBV27 and TRBJ1-1; 8 bases map to TRBD1. V gave up 5 bases and J gave up 1 base; unmatched junction bases: 15. Germline CDR1 is MNHEY and CDR2 is SMNVEV (reference sequence). The CDR3 contains 18 residues. CDR3 nucleotide sequence: TGTGCCAGCAGTCCCTGGGGGACAGGAGGCTTAGGGAACACTGAAGCTTTCTTT. Protein product: CASSPWGTGGLGNTEAFF.

The V and J genes are TRBV30 and TRBJ2-7, with 10 bases aligning to TRBD1. The V gene's germline CDR1 is GTSNPN and CDR2 SVGIG (reference sequence). V shed 4 bases, J shed 4 bases, and the junction held 1 base outside the gene matches. The CDR3 consists of 12 residues. CDR3 protein: CAWTGQGYEQYF. The CDR3, as DNA: TGTGCCTGGACGGGACAGGGGTACGAGCAGTACTTC.

This clonotype turned up a few times. The rearrangement joins TRBV6-2 or TRBV6-3 to TRBJ1-3, with D possibly TRBD1 on 6 matching bases. V was pared by 4 bases and J by 2 bases, with 12 bases between. CDR1 and CDR2 (germline): MNHEY, SVGEGT. The CDR3 loop spans 15 amino acids. The DNA of the CDR3 is TGTGCCAGCAGTTGGGGGCAAGGAACTGGAAACACCATATATTTT. Translating gives CASSWGQGTGNTIYF.